The T cell receptor beta chain described here comes from a study of liver allograft versus peripheral blood T cells. Background on the study: Liver transplant recipients had T cell receptor repertoires compared between transplanted liver and peripheral blood. Overall study results and limits: According to reports, the T cell receptor repertoires inside liver allografts differed from those in peripheral blood.

The germline CDR1 and CDR2 sequences are MNHEY and SVGAGI. CDR3 length: 15 amino acids. The J segment lost 3 bases and the V segment lost 2 bases, leaving 2 bases of the junction unmatched. This clonotype was picked up a small number of times. Its cognate antigen is unknown. Each CDR3 protein gets one entry after TCRdb re-called the reads with MiXCR. The profile shows about 15,000 distinct CDR3 sequences, 20% to 25% of them singletons. The gene calls are TRBV6-5 and TRBJ1-5; 9 bases match TRBD1. The sequence was collected from a human patient who had a liver transplant. A share of the T cells may be of graft donor origin. The CDR3 sequence: CASSYGTGHNQPQHF. CDR3 bases: TGTGCCAGCAGTTACGGGACAGGGCACAATCAGCCCCAGCATTTT.